These 13 T cell receptor beta chains were sequenced from one sample in a study of shared clonotypes between healthy human individuals. Naive CD8 cells were CD45RO-negative, positively selected for CCR7, excluding terminally differentiated effector memory CD45RA+ cells. The assay was immunoSEQ multiplex PCR, and TCRdb's table has in-frame clones only and misses some. Seen here are some 600,000 clones, 96% observed once, and the top ten hold approximately 0.12%. Sequencing was done on a sample of naive CD8+ T cells sorted from blood. These receptors were obtained from a woman in her twenties or thirties in good health.

The J gene is TRBJ1-1, the V gene TRBV5-1, with a weak D call TRBD1 (5 bases). The CDR3 runs 14 residues. Germline CDR1 is SGHRS and CDR2 is YFSETQ. V was trimmed by 5 bases and J by 0 bases, leaving 11 bases between them. The CDR3 spells CASRPAGVNTEAFF. The CDR3, as DNA: TGCGCCAGCAGACCCGCGGGGGTGAACACTGAAGCTTTCTTT.

CDR3 DNA sequence: TGTGCCAGCAGCCTATACTCAGGGACATTGAACCAGCCCCAGCATTTT. It specifies CASSLYSGTLNQPQHF. This rearrangement joins TRBV11-2 to TRBJ1-5; tentatively, D is TRBD1 (6 bases). The V and J ends lost 5 bases and 7 bases respectively, with 21 bases between them. The CDR3 sequence is 16 residues long. Germline CDR1 SGHAT, CDR2 FQNNGV.

This chain links TRBV7-9 with TRBJ1-1, with D perhaps matching TRBD1 (5 bases). CDR1 and CDR2 (germline): SEHNR, FQNEAQ (reference sequence). The CDR3 spans 14 residues. V dropped 1 base and J dropped 11 bases, with 17 bases sitting between them. CDR3: CASSLVRGDEAAFF. The CDR3 DNA follows: TGTGCCAGCAGCTTAGTGAGAGGGGACGAGGCCGCTTTCTTT.

V is TRBV30 and J is TRBJ2-1; 8 bases are shared with TRBD2. V trimming: 0 bases; J trimming: 8 bases; junction bases outside the gene matches: 12. The CDR3 contains 16 residues. Looked up from germline, CDR1 is GTSNPN and CDR2 is SVGIG (reference sequence). This chain's CDR3 is CAWSVSSSGIPHEQFF. DNA of the CDR3: TGTGCCTGGAGTGTATCGAGTAGCGGGATCCCCCATGAGCAGTTCTTC.

The rearrangement joins TRBV6-1 to TRBJ2-5; D gene uncertain. CDR3 length equals 16 residues. Trimming shortened V by 4 bases and J by 1 base, and 16 bases separated the two germline ends. Germline V gene data show CDR1 as MNHNS and CDR2 as SASEGT. The chain's CDR3 is CASSGFFGAPQETQYF. CDR3 in DNA: TGTGCCAGCAGTGGCTTTTTCGGAGCACCCCAAGAGACCCAGTACTTC.

The V and J genes are TRBV5-4 and TRBJ2-3, with 13 nucleotides matching TRBD2. Trimming removed 6 bases from V and 2 bases from J; junction bases left unmatched: 6. Germline assignment: CDR1 SGHNT and CDR2 YYREEE (reference sequence). CDR3 length: 16 amino acids. CDR3 nucleotides: TGTGCCAGCAACGGGGGACTAGCGGGACCCACAGATACGCAGTATTTT. Protein: CASNGGLAGPTDTQYF.

The chain is built from TRBV29-1 and TRBJ1-2; 7 bases are a match to TRBD1. This CDR3 region has 13 residues. Per the germline V gene, CDR1 is SQVTM and CDR2 is ANQGSEA. V was clipped by 7 bases and J by 4 bases; unmatched bases: 9. The CDR3 reads CSALMQGVYGYTF. The CDR3 bases are TGCAGCGCCTTGATGCAGGGGGTCTATGGCTACACCTTC.

The rearrangement links TRBV13 to TRBJ1-1, with D possibly matching TRBD1 (6 bases). CDR3 length: 16 amino acids. V lost 3 bases, J lost 3 bases, and 17 bases lay in between. Germline loops: CDR1 PRHDT, CDR2 FYEKMQ (reference sequence). Here the CDR3 DNA reads TGTGCCAGCAGCTTTGAGGGCAGGGGCATGGACACTGAAGCTTTCTTT. This translates into CASSFEGRGMDTEAFF.

The gene calls are TRBV7-9 and TRBJ2-7, with a weak D call TRBD2 (6 bases). The CDR3 consists of 13 residues. V lost 7 bases, J lost 5 bases, and 15 bases lay in between. Germline V gene data show CDR1 as SEHNR and CDR2 as FQNEAQ (reference sequence). CDR3 in DNA: TGTGCCAGCACCCAAAATCCGGGGGACGAGCAGTACTTC. It translates to CASTQNPGDEQYF.

This chain uses TRBV11-2 with TRBJ1-1, with no clear D. V was trimmed by 1 base and J by 7 bases, leaving 4 bases between them. From germline, CDR1 is SGHAT and CDR2 FQNNGV. The CDR3 runs to 11 residues. The CDR3 is CASSLAYEAFF. CDR3 DNA sequence: TGTGCCAGCAGCTTAGCGTATGAAGCTTTCTTT.

V gene TRBV7-9 combines with J gene TRBJ2-5, with unresolved D. The germline gives CDR1 SEHNR, CDR2 FQNEAQ (reference sequence). Between the trimmed V and J ends, which lost 4 bases and 0 bases, there was a span of 9 bases. This CDR3 has 14 amino acids. The CDR3 is CASSSDSNQETQYF. The CDR3 nucleotides are TGTGCCAGCAGCTCCGACTCAAACCAAGAGACCCAGTACTTC.

This clone appeared a single time. This chain uses TRBV27 with TRBJ1-1; 8 bases align to TRBD1. CDR1 MNHEY and CDR2 SMNVEV come from the germline V gene (reference sequence). The CDR3 runs to 15 residues. V lost 5 bases and J lost 5; bases outside the gene matches: 10. The CDR3: CASSTLRQGWTEAFF. The CDR3 region has the DNA TGTGCCAGCAGTACTCTCCGACAGGGGTGGACTGAAGCTTTCTTT.

The chain recombines TRBV9 with TRBJ2-3; D might be TRBD2 (5 bases). This CDR3 contains 16 residues. V lost 0 bases to trimming and J lost 2 bases, with 13 bases between them. Germline-derived CDR1 and CDR2 are SGDLS and YYNGEE. Here the CDR3 DNA reads TGTGCCAGCAGCGTAGGGACTCACCCCAACACAGATACGCAGTATTTT. Translation: CASSVGTHPNTDTQYF. The complete variable domain, with remaining parts taken from reference TRBV9 and TRBJ2-3, reads DSGVTQTPKHLITATGQRVTLRCSPRSGDLSVYWYQQSLDQGLQFLIQYYNGEERAKGNILERFSAQQFPDLHSELNLSSLELGDSALYFCASSVGTHPNTDTQYFGPGTRLTVL.